This T cell receptor (beta chain) was obtained from a study of T cell responses to AZD1222 COVID-19 vaccine. Study observations and caveats: Of spike-specific TCRs, nearly half reportedly target regions left unmutated in variants.

Germline trimming cut 3 bases from V and 3 bases from J; bases unmatched to any gene: 12. CDR3 length: 17 amino acids. Germline V lookup: CDR1 LNHDA, CDR2 SQIVND (reference sequence). As concerns this clone: Antigen unknown.

This table comes from immunoSEQ multiplex PCR, and its TCRdb copy is limited to in-frame clones, with some not included. The top ten hold 7.2% of the sample, which has 100,000 to 150,000 clones, just over 90% seen once. The V and J genes are TRBV19 and TRBJ2-3; 7 bases map to TRBD1. The origin of this receptor is an adult in good health. This specimen was peripheral blood, taken on day 0 of AZD1222 vaccination. CDR3: CASSMPDRAFRTDTQYF. The CDR3 nucleotides read TGTGCCAGTAGTATGCCTGACAGGGCTTTCAGGACAGATACGCAGTATTTT.